This T cell receptor (beta chain) was captured by sequencing in a study of T-cell memory formation after mild COVID-19. Whole-study context: There were largely donor-specific TCR clusters.

The CDR3 loop spans 15 amino acids. CDR1 is LGHNT and CDR2 is FRNRAP in the germline V gene. V gave up 2 bases and J gave up 3 bases; unmatched junction bases: 4. A single record per CDR3 protein comes from TCRdb applying MiXCR to the 5' RACE reads. The sample records about 250,000 distinct CDR3 sequences, 16% being singletons. This clonotype occurred once. The chain uses TRBV12-5 and TRBJ2-7; 10 bases align to TRBD1. The sequencing sample was made of PBMCs or a T cell subset sorted from them (not recorded which). This clonotype was obtained from a man younger than 35 who had mild COVID-19 (a few samples of this study predate the infection). Cell type and time point are not known. The CDR3 is CASGLPWTGGYEQYV. The CDR3 bases are TGTGCTAGTGGTTTGCCTTGGACAGGGGGCTACGAGCAGTACGTC.